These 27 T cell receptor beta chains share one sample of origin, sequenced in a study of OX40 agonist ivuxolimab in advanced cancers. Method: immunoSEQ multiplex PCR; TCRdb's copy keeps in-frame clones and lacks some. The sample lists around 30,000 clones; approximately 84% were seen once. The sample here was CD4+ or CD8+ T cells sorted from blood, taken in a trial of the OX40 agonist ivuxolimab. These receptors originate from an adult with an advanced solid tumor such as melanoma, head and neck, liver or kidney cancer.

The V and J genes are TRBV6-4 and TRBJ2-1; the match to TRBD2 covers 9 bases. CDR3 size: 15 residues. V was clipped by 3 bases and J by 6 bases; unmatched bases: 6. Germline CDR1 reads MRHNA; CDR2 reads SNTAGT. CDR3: CASSELAGTSNEQFF. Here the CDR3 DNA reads TGTGCCAGCAGTGAGCTAGCGGGGACTTCCAATGAGCAGTTCTTC.

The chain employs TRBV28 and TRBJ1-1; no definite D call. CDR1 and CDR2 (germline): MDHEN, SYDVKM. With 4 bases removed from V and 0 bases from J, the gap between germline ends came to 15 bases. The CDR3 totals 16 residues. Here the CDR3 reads CASSSRRSDMNTEAFF. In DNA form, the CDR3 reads TGTGCCAGCAGTTCTCGTCGCTCAGACATGAACACTGAAGCTTTCTTT.

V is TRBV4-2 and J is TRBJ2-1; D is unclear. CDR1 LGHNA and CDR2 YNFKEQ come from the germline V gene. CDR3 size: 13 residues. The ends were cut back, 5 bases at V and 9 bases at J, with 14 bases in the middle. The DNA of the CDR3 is TGTGCCAGCAGCTCCCCACTGTACGGTGAGCAGTTCTTC. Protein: CASSSPLYGEQFF.

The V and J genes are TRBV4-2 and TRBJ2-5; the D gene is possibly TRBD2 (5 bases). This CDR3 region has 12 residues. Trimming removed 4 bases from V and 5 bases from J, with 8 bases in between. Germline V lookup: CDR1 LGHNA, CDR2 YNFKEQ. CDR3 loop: CASSPTGETQYF. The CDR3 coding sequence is TGTGCCAGCAGCCCCACGGGGGAGACCCAGTACTTC.

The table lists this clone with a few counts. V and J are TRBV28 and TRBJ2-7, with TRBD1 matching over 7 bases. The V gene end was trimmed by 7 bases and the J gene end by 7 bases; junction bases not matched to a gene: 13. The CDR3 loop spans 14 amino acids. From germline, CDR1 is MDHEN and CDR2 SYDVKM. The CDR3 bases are TGTGCCAGCACCACCGTCACAGGGGTAAGGGAGCAGTACTTC. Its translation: CASTTVTGVREQYF.

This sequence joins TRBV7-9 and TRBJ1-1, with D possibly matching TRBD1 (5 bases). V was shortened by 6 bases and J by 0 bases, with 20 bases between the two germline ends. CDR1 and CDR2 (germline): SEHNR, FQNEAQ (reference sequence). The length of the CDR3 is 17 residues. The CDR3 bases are TGTGCCAGCAGTTTTCCCCGGGACGGAGGAATGAACACTGAAGCTTTCTTT. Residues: CASSFPRDGGMNTEAFF.

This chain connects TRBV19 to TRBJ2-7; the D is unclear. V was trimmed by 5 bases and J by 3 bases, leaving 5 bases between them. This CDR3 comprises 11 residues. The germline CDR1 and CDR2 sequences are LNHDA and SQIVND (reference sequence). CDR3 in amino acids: CASSVGYEQYF. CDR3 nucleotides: TGTGCCAGTAGTGTAGGCTACGAGCAGTACTTC.

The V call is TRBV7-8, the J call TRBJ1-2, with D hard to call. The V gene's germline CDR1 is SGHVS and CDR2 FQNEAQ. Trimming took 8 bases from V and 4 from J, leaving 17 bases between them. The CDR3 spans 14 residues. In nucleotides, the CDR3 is TGTGCCAGCCGCCCGGGCGCGGCTATCTATGGCTACACCTTC. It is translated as CASRPGAAIYGYTF.

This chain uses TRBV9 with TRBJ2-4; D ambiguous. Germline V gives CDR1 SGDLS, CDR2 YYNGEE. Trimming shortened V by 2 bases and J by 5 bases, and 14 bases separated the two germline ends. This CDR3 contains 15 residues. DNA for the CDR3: TGTGCCAGCAGCGTCACTTCGGGCAGCCAAAACATTCAGTACTTC. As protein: CASSVTSGSQNIQYF.

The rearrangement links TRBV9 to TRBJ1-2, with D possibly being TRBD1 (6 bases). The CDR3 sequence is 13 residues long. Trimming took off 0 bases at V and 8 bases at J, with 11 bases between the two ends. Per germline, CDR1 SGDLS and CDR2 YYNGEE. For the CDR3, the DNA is TGTGCCAGCAGCGTAGTAACAGGGTCCGGCTACACCTTC. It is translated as CASSVVTGSGYTF. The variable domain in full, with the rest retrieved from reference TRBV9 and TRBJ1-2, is DSGVTQTPKHLITATGQRVTLRCSPRSGDLSVYWYQQSLDQGLQFLIQYYNGEERAKGNILERFSAQQFPDLHSELNLSSLELGDSALYFCASSVVTGSGYTFGSGTRLTVV.

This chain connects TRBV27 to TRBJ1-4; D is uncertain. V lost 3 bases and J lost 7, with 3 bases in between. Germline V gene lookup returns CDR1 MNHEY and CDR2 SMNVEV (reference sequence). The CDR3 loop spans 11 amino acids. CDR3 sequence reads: CASSFGEKLFF. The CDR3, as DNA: TGTGCCAGCAGTTTTGGTGAAAAACTGTTTTTT.

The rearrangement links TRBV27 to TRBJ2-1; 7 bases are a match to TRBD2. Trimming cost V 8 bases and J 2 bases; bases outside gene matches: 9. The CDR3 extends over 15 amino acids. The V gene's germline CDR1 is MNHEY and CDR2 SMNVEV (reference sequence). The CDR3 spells CASGEGPTPYNEQFF. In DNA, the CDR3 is TGTGCCAGCGGGGAGGGCCCGACGCCCTACAATGAGCAGTTCTTC.

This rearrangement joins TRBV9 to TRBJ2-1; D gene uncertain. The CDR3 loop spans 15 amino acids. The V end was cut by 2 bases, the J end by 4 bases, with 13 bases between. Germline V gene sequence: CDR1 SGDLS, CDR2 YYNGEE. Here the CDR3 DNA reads TGTGCCAGCAGCGTTTACCTAACCTCATACAATGAGCAGTTCTTC. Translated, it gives CASSVYLTSYNEQFF. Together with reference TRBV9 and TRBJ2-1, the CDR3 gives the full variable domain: DSGVTQTPKHLITATGQRVTLRCSPRSGDLSVYWYQQSLDQGLQFLIQYYNGEERAKGNILERFSAQQFPDLHSELNLSSLELGDSALYFCASSVYLTSYNEQFFGPGTRLTVL.

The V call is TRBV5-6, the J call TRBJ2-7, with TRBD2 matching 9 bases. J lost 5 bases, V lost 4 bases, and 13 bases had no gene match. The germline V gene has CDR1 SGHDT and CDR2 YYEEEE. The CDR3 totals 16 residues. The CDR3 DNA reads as TGTGCCAGCAGCACGGCGGGGGGGGCGCATGAAAACGAGCAGTACTTC. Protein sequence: CASSTAGGAHENEQYF.

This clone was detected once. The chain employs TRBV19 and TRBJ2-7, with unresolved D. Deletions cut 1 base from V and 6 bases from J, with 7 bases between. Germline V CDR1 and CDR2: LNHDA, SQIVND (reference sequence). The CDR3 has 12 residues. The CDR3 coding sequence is TGTGCCAGTAGTATAGCGGGTCGCGAGCAGTACTTC. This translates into CASSIAGREQYF.

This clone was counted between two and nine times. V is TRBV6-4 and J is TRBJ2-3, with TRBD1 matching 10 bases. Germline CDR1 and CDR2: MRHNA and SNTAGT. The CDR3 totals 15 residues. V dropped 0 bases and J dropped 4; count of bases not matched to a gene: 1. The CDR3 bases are TGTGCCAGCAGTGACTCGACAGGGGGCGCAGATACGCAGTATTTT. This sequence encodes CASSDSTGGADTQYF.

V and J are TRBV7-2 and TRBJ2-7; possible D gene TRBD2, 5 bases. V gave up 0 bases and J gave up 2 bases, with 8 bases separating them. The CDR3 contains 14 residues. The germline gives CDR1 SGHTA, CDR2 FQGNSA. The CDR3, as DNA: TGTGCCAGCAGCTTAGCGGGAGCGACCTACGAGCAGTACTTC. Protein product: CASSLAGATYEQYF.

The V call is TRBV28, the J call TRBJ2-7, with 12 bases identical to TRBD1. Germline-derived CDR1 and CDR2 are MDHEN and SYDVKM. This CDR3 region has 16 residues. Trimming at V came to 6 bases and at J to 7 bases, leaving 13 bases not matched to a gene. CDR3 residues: CASSVDRDRGLGEQYF. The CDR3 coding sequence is TGTGCCAGCAGCGTTGACCGGGACAGGGGGCTAGGGGAGCAGTACTTC.

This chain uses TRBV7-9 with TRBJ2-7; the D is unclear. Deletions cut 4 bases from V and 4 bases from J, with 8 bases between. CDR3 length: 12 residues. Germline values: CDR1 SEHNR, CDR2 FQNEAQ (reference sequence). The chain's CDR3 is CASSSDLYEQYF. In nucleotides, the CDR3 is TGTGCCAGCAGCTCGGACCTGTACGAGCAGTACTTC.

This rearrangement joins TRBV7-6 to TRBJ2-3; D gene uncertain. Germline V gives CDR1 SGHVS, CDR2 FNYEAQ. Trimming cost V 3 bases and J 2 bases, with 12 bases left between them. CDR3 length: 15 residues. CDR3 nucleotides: TGTGCCAGCAGCTTCATAGACATACACACAGATACGCAGTATTTT. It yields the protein CASSFIDIHTDTQYF.

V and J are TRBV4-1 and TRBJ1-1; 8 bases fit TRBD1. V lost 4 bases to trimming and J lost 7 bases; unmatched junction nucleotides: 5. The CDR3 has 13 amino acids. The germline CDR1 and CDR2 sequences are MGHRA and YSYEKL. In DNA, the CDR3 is TGCGCCAGCAGCCCCGGGACAGGCCTTGAAGCTTTCTTT. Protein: CASSPGTGLEAFF.

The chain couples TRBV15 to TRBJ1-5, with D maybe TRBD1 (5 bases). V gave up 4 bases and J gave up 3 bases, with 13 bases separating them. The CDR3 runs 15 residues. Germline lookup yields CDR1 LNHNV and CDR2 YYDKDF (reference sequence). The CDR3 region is CATSTRDGSNQPQHF. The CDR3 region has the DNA TGTGCCACCAGCACCCGGGACGGTTCCAATCAGCCCCAGCATTTT.

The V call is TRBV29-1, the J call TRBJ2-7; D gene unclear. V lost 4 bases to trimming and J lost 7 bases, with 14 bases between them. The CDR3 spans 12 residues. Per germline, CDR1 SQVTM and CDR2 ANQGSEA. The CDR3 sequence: CSVAAARREQYF. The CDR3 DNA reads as TGCAGCGTTGCAGCAGCCCGGCGAGAGCAGTACTTC.

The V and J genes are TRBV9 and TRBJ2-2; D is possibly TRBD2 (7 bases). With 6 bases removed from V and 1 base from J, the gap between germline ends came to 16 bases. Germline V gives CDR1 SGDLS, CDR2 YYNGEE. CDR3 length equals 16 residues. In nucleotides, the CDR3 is TGTGCCAGCACGAGGGGGGGCGGCCTGAACACCGGGGAGCTGTTTTTT. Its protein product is CASTRGGGLNTGELFF.

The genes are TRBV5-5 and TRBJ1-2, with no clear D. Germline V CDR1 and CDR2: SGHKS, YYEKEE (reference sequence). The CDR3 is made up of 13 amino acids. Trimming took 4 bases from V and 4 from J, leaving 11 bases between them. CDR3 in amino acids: CASSPGGPYGYTF. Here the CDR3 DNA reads TGTGCCAGCAGCCCTGGTGGGCCCTATGGCTACACCTTC.

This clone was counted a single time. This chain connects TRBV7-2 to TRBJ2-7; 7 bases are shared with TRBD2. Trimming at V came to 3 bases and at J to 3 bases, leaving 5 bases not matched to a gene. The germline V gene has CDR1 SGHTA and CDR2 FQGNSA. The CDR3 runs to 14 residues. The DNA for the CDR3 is TGTGCCAGCAGCTTTGGGGGAGGGGTCTACGAGCAGTACTTC. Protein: CASSFGGGVYEQYF.

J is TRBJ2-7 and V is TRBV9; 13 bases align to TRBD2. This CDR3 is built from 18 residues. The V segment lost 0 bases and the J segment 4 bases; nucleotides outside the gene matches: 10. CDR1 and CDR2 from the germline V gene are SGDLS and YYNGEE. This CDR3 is CASSVGTSGGPTSYEQYF. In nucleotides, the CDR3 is TGTGCCAGCAGCGTAGGGACTAGCGGGGGCCCTACGAGTTACGAGCAGTACTTC.